The rows below give T cell receptor beta chains drawn from one sample of a study of CD8 T cells in Susac syndrome. TCRdb re-analysed the immunoSEQ multiplex PCR reads in MiXCR, keeping a single row per CDR3 protein. The top ten clones hold over 0.35% of a sample with around 85,000 distinct CDR3 sequences, roughly 94% of them seen once. The source material was CD8+ T cells from PBMCs. The receptors originated from a human donor with Susac syndrome. Each CDR3 is given with its conserved first and last residue.

j_call v_call cdr3_aa
TRBJ2-3 TRBV6-6 CASSYLAGDVDTQYF
TRBJ2-1 TRBV29-1 CSAPLSGSAGEQFF
TRBJ2-7 TRBV11-1 CASSFYDGSYEQYF
TRBJ2-7 TRBV9 CASSIGGPLDRSYEQYF
TRBJ1-2 TRBV5-6 CASRETQYYYGYTF
TRBJ2-1 TRBV28 CASTTSVYNEQFF
TRBJ1-3 TRBV14 CASSQVGAFGNTIYF
TRBJ1-3 TRBV5-6 CASSFGGAGNTIYF
TRBJ1-2 TRBV29-1 CSVEGGGWSDGYTF
TRBJ1-5 TRBV12-3/TRBV12-4 CASSPGGWGQPQHF